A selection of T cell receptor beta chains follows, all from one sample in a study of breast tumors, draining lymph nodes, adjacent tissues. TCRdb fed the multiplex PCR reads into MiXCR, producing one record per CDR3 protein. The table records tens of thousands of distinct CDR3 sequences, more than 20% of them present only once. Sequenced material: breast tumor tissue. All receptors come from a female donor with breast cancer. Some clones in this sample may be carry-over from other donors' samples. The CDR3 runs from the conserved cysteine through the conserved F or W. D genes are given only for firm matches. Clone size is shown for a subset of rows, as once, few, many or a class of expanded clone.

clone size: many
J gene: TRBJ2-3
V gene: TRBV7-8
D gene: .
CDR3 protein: CASSSQGPQGTGSQYF
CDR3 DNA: TGTGCCAGCAGCTCCCAGGGACCCCAGGGAACAGGTTCGCAGTATTTT

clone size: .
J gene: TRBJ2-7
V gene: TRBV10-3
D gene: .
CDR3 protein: CAISDLKGRRSLIEQYF
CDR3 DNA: TGTGCCATCAGTGACCTAAAGGGGCGCAGGAGCCTTATTGAGCAGTACTTC

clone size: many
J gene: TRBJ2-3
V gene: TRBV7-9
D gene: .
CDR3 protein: CASSPGASRDTDTQYF
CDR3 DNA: TGTGCCAGCAGCCCAGGGGCTAGCCGAGACACAGATACGCAGTATTTT

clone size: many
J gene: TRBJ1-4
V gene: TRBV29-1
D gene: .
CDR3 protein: CSVSALSGEKLFF
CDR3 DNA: TGCAGCGTCTCGGCCCTATCCGGTGAAAAACTGTTTTTT

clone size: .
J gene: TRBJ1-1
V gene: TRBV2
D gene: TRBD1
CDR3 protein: CATRDRGLLNTEAFF
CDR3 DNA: TGTGCCACCCGGGACAGGGGGCTCCTGAACACTGAAGCTTTCTTT

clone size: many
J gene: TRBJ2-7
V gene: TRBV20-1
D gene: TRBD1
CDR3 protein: CSARDPGQGTSEQYF
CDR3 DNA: TGCAGTGCTAGAGACCCGGGACAGGGTACTTCCGAGCAGTACTTC

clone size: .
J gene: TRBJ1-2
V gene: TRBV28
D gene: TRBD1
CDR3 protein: CASSWGTGIMSYTF
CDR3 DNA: TGTGCCAGCAGTTGGGGGACAGGGATTATGAGCTACACCTTC

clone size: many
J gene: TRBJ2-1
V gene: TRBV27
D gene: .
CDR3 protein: CASSRINLATNEQFF
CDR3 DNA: TGTGCCAGCAGTCGGATAAATCTAGCTACTAATGAGCAGTTCTTC

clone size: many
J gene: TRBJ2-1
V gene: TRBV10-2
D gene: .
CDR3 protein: CASQRQATGNEQFF
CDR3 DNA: TGCGCCAGCCAGAGGCAGGCGACGGGCAATGAGCAGTTCTTC

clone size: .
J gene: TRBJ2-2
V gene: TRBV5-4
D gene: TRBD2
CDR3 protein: CASSWGTSGATGELFF
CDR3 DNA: TGTGCCAGCAGCTGGGGGACTAGCGGGGCCACCGGGGAGCTGTTTTTT

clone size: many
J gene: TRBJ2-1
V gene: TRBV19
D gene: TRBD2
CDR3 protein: CASSVTTSGRNEQFF
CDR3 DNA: TGTGCCAGTAGTGTTACAACTAGCGGGAGAAATGAGCAGTTCTTC

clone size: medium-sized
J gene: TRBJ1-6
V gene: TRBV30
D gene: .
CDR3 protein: CAWSVQTGYNSPLHF
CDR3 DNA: TGTGCCTGGAGTGTACAAACAGGGTACAATTCACCCCTCCACTTT

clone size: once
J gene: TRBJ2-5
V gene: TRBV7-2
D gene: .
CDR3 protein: CASSLAGGRETQYF
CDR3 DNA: TGTGCCAGCAGCTTAGCTGGAGGTCGGGAGACCCAGTACTTC

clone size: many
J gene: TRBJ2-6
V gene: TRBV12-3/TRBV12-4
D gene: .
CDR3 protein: CASSPGRAGANVLTF
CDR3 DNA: TGTGCCAGCAGTCCAGGCAGGGCTGGGGCCAACGTCCTGACTTTC

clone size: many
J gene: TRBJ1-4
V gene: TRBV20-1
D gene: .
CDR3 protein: CSAPGFRGFHEKLFF
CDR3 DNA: TGCAGTGCTCCAGGCTTTAGGGGGTTCCATGAAAAACTGTTTTTT

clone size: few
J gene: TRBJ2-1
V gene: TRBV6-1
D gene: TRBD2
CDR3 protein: CASSEGTSGYNEQFF
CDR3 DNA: TGTGCCAGCAGTGAGGGGACTAGCGGATACAATGAGCAGTTCTTC

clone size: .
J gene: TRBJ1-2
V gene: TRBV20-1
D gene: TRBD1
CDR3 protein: CSARGTGGGKDTF
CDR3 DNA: TGCAGTGCTAGAGGGACAGGGGGCGGAAAGGACACCTTC

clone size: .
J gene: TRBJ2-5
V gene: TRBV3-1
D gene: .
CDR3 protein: CASSQGRGDMETQYF
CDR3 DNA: TGTGCCAGCAGCCAAGGCAGGGGGGATATGGAGACCCAGTACTTC

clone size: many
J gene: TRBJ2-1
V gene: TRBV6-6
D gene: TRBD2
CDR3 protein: CASSWKREDEQFF
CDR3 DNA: TGTGCCAGCAGTTGGAAGCGGGAGGATGAGCAGTTCTTC

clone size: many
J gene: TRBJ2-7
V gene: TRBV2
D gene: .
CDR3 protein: CASSGALGPRSSYEQYF
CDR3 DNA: TGTGCCAGCAGTGGCGCCCTAGGGCCTCGGAGCTCCTACGAGCAGTACTTC

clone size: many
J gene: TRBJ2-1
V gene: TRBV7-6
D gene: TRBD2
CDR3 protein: CASSSSGGESSYNEQFF
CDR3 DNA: TGTGCCAGCAGCTCTAGCGGGGGGGAGAGCTCCTACAATGAGCAGTTCTTC

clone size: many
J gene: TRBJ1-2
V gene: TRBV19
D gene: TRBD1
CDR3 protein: CASSIGQGIYGYTF
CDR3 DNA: TGTGCCAGTAGTATCGGACAGGGAATCTATGGCTACACCTTC

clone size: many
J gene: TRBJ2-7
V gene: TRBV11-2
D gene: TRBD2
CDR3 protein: CASSSSGGLSYEQYF
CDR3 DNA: TGTGCCAGCAGCTCTAGCGGGGGGCTTTCCTACGAGCAGTACTTC

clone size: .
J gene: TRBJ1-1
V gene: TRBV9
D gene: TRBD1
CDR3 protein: CASSVTGGENGAFF
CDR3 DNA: TGTGCCAGCAGCGTTACAGGGGGCGAAAACGGAGCTTTCTTT

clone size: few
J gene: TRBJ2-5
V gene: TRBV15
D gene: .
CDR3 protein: CATSRDLRVGETQYF
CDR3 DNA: TGTGCCACCAGCAGAGATCTTAGAGTCGGGGAGACCCAGTACTTC

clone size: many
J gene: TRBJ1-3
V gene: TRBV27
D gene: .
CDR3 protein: CASSPRAPGYPSGNTIYF
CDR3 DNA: TGTGCCAGCAGTCCCCGCGCACCTGGCTACCCCTCTGGAAACACCATATATTTT

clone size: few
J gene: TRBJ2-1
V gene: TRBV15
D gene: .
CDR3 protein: CATSRGGTPVFYNEQFF
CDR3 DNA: TGTGCCACCAGCAGAGGGGGGACTCCGGTTTTCTACAATGAGCAGTTCTTC

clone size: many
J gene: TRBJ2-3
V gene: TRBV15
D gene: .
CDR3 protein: CATSRRQAASTDTQYF
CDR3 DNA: TGTGCCACCAGCAGACGACAGGCCGCTAGCACAGATACGCAGTATTTT

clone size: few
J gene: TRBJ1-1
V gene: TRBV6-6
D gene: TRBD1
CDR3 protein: CASSYMQGVNTEAFF
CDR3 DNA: TGTGCCAGCAGTTACATGCAGGGGGTTAACACTGAAGCTTTCTTT